The 28 T cell receptor beta chains below all came from one sample that was sequenced in a study of cytomegalovirus exposure and HLA in healthy donors. 60 Vbeta and 13 Jbeta primers were used in PCR. The assay was immunoSEQ multiplex PCR, and TCRdb's table has in-frame clones only and misses some. The sample holds 140,000 or so clones, 84% seen once. The sample comprised PBMCs. These receptors originate from a boy under 10 years old in good health and CMV-seronegative.

The gene calls are TRBV28 and TRBJ2-3; no clear D. The CDR3 has 15 amino acids. CDR1 is MDHEN, CDR2 SYDVKM, per germline. Trimming took 3 bases from V and 1 from J, leaving 11 bases between them. CDR3 DNA: TGTGCCAGCAGTTTGACGGAGTCTGGCACAGATACGCAGTATTTT. It translates to CASSLTESGTDTQYF.

In DNA, the CDR3 is TGTGCCAGCAGCCTTGGTACTAGCGGTATCAGGGGCACAGATACGCAGTATTTT. This encodes CASSLGTSGIRGTDTQYF. The chain combines TRBV7-3 with TRBJ2-3, with TRBD2 matching 8 bases. Germline-derived CDR1 and CDR2 are SGHTA and FQGTGA. With 5 bases clipped from V and 1 base from J, the junction kept 14 bases outside the gene matches. The CDR3 totals 18 residues.

The chain joins TRBV6-1 to TRBJ1-1; D ambiguous. Trimming pared 3 bases from V and 1 base from J, leaving 18 bases between. The CDR3 sequence is 17 residues long. From germline, CDR1 is MNHNS and CDR2 SASEGT. The CDR3 sequence: CASSDSRIGDENTEAFF. The CDR3 DNA sequence: TGTGCCAGCAGTGACAGCCGGATCGGGGATGAGAACACTGAAGCTTTCTTT.

This clone was seen just once. The chain employs TRBV19 and TRBJ2-3, with D perhaps TRBD1 (5 bases). Trimming pared 7 bases from V and 0 bases from J, leaving 14 bases between. The CDR3 spans 15 residues. Germline V lookup: CDR1 LNHDA, CDR2 SQIVND (reference sequence). CDR3 nucleotides: TGTGCCAGTACACGAAGGGGTGGGAGCACAGATACGCAGTATTTT. Amino acids: CASTRRGGSTDTQYF.

This chain joins TRBV5-1 and TRBJ2-4; 7 bases are shared with TRBD2. Trimming took 4 bases from V and 0 from J; bases not matched to a gene: 13. Germline CDR1 and CDR2: SGHRS and YFSETQ. This CDR3 comprises 18 residues. CDR3 nucleotide sequence: TGCGCCAGCAGCAGCGGTGGGCTAGCGGAAATAGCCAAAAACATTCAGTACTTC. It translates to CASSSGGLAEIAKNIQYF.

J is TRBJ2-7 and V is TRBV5-1; no firm D call. The V gene lost 1 base and the J gene lost 0 bases, with 5 bases spanning the gap. The CDR3 is 13 amino acids. Per the germline V gene, CDR1 is SGHRS and CDR2 is YFSETQ. For the CDR3, the DNA is TGCGCCAGCAGCTTGACAGTCTCCTACGAGCAGTACTTC. Protein: CASSLTVSYEQYF. Together with reference TRBV5-1 and TRBJ2-7, the CDR3 gives the full variable domain: KAGVTQTPRYLIKTRGQQVTLSCSPISGHRSVSWYQQTPGQGLQFLFEYFSETQRNKGNFPGRFSGRQFSNSRSEMNVSTLELGDSALYLCASSLTVSYEQYFGPGTRLTVT.

The chain recombines TRBV30 with TRBJ1-5, with 9 nucleotides matching TRBD1. The germline gives CDR1 GTSNPN, CDR2 SVGIG (reference sequence). The length of the CDR3 is 14 residues. In DNA form, the CDR3 reads TGTGCGGACCCAGGGACAGGGAACAATCAGCCCCAGCATTTT. Amino acids: CADPGTGNNQPQHF.

The J gene is TRBJ1-3, the V gene TRBV6-5; 9 bases align to TRBD1. V lost 4 bases and J lost 2; bases outside the gene matches: 3. The CDR3 sequence is 15 residues long. The germline V gene encodes CDR1 MNHEY and CDR2 SVGAGI. Written as DNA, the CDR3 is TGTGCCAGCAGTTTAAGGGACAGGGCTGGAAACACCATATATTTT. Amino acids: CASSLRDRAGNTIYF.

This clone was detected once. The rearrangement uses TRBV7-9 and TRBJ2-7; D perhaps matches TRBD1 (7 bases). CDR3 length: 15 amino acids. In germline, CDR1 is SEHNR, CDR2 FQNEAQ (reference sequence). V was pared by 3 bases and J by 0 bases, with 12 bases between. The CDR3 bases are TGTGCCAGCAGCTTGCGCAGGGGGGCCTCCTACGAGCAGTACTTC. Translation: CASSLRRGASYEQYF.

This clone was seen only once. The chain recombines TRBV7-2 with TRBJ2-7; no clear D gene. The V gene's germline CDR1 is SGHTA and CDR2 FQGNSA. The V gene lost 4 bases and the J gene lost 0 bases, with 4 bases spanning the gap. The CDR3 sequence is 12 residues long. CDR3 in DNA: TGTGCCAGCAGCTGGAGCTCCTACGAGCAGTACTTC. This gives the protein CASSWSSYEQYF.

The chain combines TRBV5-4 with TRBJ2-7, with TRBD2 matching over 8 bases. V was pared by 6 bases and J by 6 bases, with 11 bases of the junction left unmatched. Germline V gives CDR1 SGHNT, CDR2 YYREEE (reference sequence). CDR3 length: 14 residues. Here the CDR3 DNA reads TGTGCCAGCACACCGGGACTAGGACGAGTCGAGCAGTACTTC. This translates into CASTPGLGRVEQYF.

The genes are TRBV9 and TRBJ1-5; D possibly corresponds to TRBD1 (5 bases). Germline lookup yields CDR1 SGDLS and CDR2 YYNGEE. V shed 7 bases and J shed 4 bases, with 9 bases lying between them. CDR3 length: 12 amino acids. The CDR3 protein is CASGGRNQPQHF. The CDR3, as DNA: TGTGCCAGCGGGGGGAGAAATCAGCCCCAGCATTTT.

This rearrangement joins TRBV7-2 to TRBJ2-3; D remains unclear. Looked up from germline, CDR1 is SGHTA and CDR2 is FQGNSA. The V and J ends lost 2 bases and 2 bases respectively, with 5 bases between them. The CDR3 totals 13 residues. The CDR3 loop reads CASSLQVTDTQYF. CDR3 coding DNA: TGTGCCAGCAGCTTACAGGTCACAGATACGCAGTATTTT.

The V and J genes are TRBV10-3 and TRBJ1-5; no clear D gene. The V end lost 8 bases, the J end lost 4 bases, and 15 bases lay between the germline ends. The CDR3 contains 14 residues. Germline V CDR1 and CDR2: ENHRY, SYGVKD. As DNA, the CDR3 is TGTGCCATCTCCCAGACGGAGGAAAATCAGCCCCAGCATTTT. The encoded protein is CAISQTEENQPQHF.

V is TRBV4-1 and J is TRBJ2-7; the match to TRBD1 covers 12 bases. Germline loops: CDR1 MGHRA, CDR2 YSYEKL. The CDR3 has 17 residues. V lost 3 bases to trimming and J lost 5 bases; unmatched junction nucleotides: 11. CDR3 DNA sequence: TGCGCCAGCAGCCAGCCCTCGTCGGGACAGGGGGCTCACGAGCAGTACTTC. Translation gives CASSQPSSGQGAHEQYF.

This clone has a handful of counts. The V call is TRBV7-6, the J call TRBJ2-2; D unclear. Looked up from germline, CDR1 is SGHVS and CDR2 is FNYEAQ. V lost 3 bases, J lost 0 bases, and 11 bases lay in between. The CDR3 is 16 amino acids. CDR3 sequence (DNA): TGTGCCAGCAGCTTCGAGGATACAACGAACACCGGGGAGCTGTTTTTT. This translates into CASSFEDTTNTGELFF.

J is TRBJ1-5 and V is TRBV18; D is perhaps TRBD1 (5 bases). V lost 6 bases, J lost 3 bases, and 9 bases lay in between. CDR1 KGHSH and CDR2 LQKENI come from the germline V gene. This CDR3 has 13 residues. The CDR3 region has the DNA TGTGCCAGCTCCCGACAGTACAATCAGCCCCAGCATTTT. This sequence encodes CASSRQYNQPQHF.

This clone came up a few times. The chain couples TRBV4-3 to TRBJ2-7; 10 bases are a match to TRBD1. J gave up 4 bases and V 4 bases, and 7 bases lay outside the gene matches. Germline CDR1 is LGHNA and CDR2 is YSLEER. CDR3 length: 15 amino acids. CDR3 sequence reads: CASSPWTGGNYEQYF. The CDR3 DNA sequence: TGCGCCAGCAGCCCATGGACAGGGGGGAATTACGAGCAGTACTTC.

The CDR3 coding sequence is TGTGCCAGCAGATCTGGAGGGGGCCGGTACGAGCAGTACTTC. It specifies CASRSGGGRYEQYF. The chain employs TRBV13 and TRBJ2-5, with a tentative D call TRBD1 (7 bases). TRBJ2-7 matches the DNA end more closely, so the J call is doubtful. CDR1 and CDR2 (germline): PRHDT, FYEKMQ (reference sequence). The CDR3 is 14 residues long.

The gene calls are TRBV7-2 and TRBJ1-6; 9 bases align to TRBD1. CDR1 and CDR2 from the germline V gene are SGHTA and FQGNSA. The CDR3 totals 15 residues. The V and J ends lost 4 bases and 7 bases, in that order; junction bases with no gene match: 5. The CDR3, as DNA: TGTGCCAGCAGCTCGGGGACAGGGACGAATTCACCCCTCCACTTT. As protein: CASSSGTGTNSPLHF. Full variable domain (outside the CDR3, taken from reference TRBV7-2 and TRBJ1-6): GAGVSQSPSNKVTEKGKDVELRCDPISGHTALYWYRQSLGQGLEFLIYFQGNSAPDKSGLPSDRFSAERTGGSVSTLTIQRTQQEDSAVYLCASSSGTGTNSPLHFGNGTRLTVT.

The chain is built from TRBV15 and TRBJ1-1; D not certain. This CDR3 comprises 16 residues. Trimming removed 1 base from V and 4 bases from J, with 16 bases in between. The germline V gene encodes CDR1 LNHNV and CDR2 YYDKDF (reference sequence). In nucleotides, the CDR3 is TGTGCCACCAGCAGAGGCAGTCTCGGTAGGAGCACTGAAGCTTTCTTT. Its translation is CATSRGSLGRSTEAFF.

The chain is built from TRBV28 and TRBJ1-5; 7 bases agree with TRBD1. CDR1 is MDHEN and CDR2 is SYDVKM in the germline V gene. The CDR3 sequence is 15 residues long. The ends lost 6 bases at V and 4 bases at J; junction bases unmatched: 9. CDR3 sequence: CASSHLVTGNQPQHF. The DNA of the CDR3 is TGTGCCAGCAGCCACTTGGTGACAGGGAATCAGCCCCAGCATTTT.

V usage is TRBV11-3 and J usage is TRBJ2-7; D is perhaps TRBD2 (5 bases). CDR1 and CDR2 (germline): SGHNT, YENEEA. V shed 1 base and J shed 4 bases, with 14 bases lying between them. This CDR3 region has 15 residues. The CDR3 loop is CASSLARPRGYEQYF. The CDR3 nucleotides are TGTGCCAGCAGCTTAGCGAGGCCTCGGGGTTACGAGCAGTACTTC.

This chain connects TRBV4-3 to TRBJ2-7, with 10 bases lining up with TRBD1. V was pared by 1 base and J by 3 bases, with 6 bases of the junction left unmatched. The CDR3 spans 16 residues. Germline CDR1 LGHNA, CDR2 YSLEER. CDR3 protein: CASSQVDRTGGYEQYF. CDR3 DNA: TGCGCCAGCAGCCAAGTCGACCGGACAGGGGGCTACGAGCAGTACTTC.

This chain links TRBV5-6 with TRBJ2-7, with TRBD1 identical over 12 bases. The junction had 21 bases not matched to a gene; V was cut back by 5 bases and J by 12 bases. The CDR3 spans 17 residues. From germline, CDR1 is SGHDT and CDR2 YYEEEE. CDR3 loop: CASSLALTTGTGGPSYF. DNA for the CDR3: TGTGCCAGCAGTCTGGCCCTGACAACCGGGACAGGGGGCCCCTCGTACTTC.

The table lists this clone with a few counts. V and J are TRBV5-1 and TRBJ1-2, with 7 bases that match TRBD1. Germline CDR1 is SGHRS and CDR2 is YFSETQ. The V gene end was trimmed by 6 bases and the J gene end by 0 bases; junction bases not matched to a gene: 5. The CDR3 is made up of 14 amino acids. The CDR3 spells CASTSDRANYGYTF. CDR3 in DNA: TGCGCCAGCACATCAGACAGGGCTAACTATGGCTACACCTTC.

The J gene is TRBJ1-2, the V gene TRBV6-4; TRBD1 agrees at 7 bases. The germline gives CDR1 MRHNA, CDR2 SNTAGT. This CDR3 region has 14 residues. Unmatched junction bases numbered 6, after V lost 0 bases and J lost 8 bases. CDR3 protein: CASSDSTGTGGYTF. CDR3 coding DNA: TGTGCCAGCAGTGACTCGACAGGGACCGGCGGCTACACCTTC.

The J gene is TRBJ2-1, the V gene TRBV5-1; the match to TRBD2 covers 11 bases. The CDR3 contains 16 residues. Trimming took 0 bases from V and 8 from J; bases not matched to a gene: 7. From germline, CDR1 is SGHRS and CDR2 YFSETQ. The CDR3 coding sequence is TGCGCCAGCAGCTTGGGCCTCACTAGCGGGAGTTATGAGCAGTTCTTC. As protein: CASSLGLTSGSYEQFF.